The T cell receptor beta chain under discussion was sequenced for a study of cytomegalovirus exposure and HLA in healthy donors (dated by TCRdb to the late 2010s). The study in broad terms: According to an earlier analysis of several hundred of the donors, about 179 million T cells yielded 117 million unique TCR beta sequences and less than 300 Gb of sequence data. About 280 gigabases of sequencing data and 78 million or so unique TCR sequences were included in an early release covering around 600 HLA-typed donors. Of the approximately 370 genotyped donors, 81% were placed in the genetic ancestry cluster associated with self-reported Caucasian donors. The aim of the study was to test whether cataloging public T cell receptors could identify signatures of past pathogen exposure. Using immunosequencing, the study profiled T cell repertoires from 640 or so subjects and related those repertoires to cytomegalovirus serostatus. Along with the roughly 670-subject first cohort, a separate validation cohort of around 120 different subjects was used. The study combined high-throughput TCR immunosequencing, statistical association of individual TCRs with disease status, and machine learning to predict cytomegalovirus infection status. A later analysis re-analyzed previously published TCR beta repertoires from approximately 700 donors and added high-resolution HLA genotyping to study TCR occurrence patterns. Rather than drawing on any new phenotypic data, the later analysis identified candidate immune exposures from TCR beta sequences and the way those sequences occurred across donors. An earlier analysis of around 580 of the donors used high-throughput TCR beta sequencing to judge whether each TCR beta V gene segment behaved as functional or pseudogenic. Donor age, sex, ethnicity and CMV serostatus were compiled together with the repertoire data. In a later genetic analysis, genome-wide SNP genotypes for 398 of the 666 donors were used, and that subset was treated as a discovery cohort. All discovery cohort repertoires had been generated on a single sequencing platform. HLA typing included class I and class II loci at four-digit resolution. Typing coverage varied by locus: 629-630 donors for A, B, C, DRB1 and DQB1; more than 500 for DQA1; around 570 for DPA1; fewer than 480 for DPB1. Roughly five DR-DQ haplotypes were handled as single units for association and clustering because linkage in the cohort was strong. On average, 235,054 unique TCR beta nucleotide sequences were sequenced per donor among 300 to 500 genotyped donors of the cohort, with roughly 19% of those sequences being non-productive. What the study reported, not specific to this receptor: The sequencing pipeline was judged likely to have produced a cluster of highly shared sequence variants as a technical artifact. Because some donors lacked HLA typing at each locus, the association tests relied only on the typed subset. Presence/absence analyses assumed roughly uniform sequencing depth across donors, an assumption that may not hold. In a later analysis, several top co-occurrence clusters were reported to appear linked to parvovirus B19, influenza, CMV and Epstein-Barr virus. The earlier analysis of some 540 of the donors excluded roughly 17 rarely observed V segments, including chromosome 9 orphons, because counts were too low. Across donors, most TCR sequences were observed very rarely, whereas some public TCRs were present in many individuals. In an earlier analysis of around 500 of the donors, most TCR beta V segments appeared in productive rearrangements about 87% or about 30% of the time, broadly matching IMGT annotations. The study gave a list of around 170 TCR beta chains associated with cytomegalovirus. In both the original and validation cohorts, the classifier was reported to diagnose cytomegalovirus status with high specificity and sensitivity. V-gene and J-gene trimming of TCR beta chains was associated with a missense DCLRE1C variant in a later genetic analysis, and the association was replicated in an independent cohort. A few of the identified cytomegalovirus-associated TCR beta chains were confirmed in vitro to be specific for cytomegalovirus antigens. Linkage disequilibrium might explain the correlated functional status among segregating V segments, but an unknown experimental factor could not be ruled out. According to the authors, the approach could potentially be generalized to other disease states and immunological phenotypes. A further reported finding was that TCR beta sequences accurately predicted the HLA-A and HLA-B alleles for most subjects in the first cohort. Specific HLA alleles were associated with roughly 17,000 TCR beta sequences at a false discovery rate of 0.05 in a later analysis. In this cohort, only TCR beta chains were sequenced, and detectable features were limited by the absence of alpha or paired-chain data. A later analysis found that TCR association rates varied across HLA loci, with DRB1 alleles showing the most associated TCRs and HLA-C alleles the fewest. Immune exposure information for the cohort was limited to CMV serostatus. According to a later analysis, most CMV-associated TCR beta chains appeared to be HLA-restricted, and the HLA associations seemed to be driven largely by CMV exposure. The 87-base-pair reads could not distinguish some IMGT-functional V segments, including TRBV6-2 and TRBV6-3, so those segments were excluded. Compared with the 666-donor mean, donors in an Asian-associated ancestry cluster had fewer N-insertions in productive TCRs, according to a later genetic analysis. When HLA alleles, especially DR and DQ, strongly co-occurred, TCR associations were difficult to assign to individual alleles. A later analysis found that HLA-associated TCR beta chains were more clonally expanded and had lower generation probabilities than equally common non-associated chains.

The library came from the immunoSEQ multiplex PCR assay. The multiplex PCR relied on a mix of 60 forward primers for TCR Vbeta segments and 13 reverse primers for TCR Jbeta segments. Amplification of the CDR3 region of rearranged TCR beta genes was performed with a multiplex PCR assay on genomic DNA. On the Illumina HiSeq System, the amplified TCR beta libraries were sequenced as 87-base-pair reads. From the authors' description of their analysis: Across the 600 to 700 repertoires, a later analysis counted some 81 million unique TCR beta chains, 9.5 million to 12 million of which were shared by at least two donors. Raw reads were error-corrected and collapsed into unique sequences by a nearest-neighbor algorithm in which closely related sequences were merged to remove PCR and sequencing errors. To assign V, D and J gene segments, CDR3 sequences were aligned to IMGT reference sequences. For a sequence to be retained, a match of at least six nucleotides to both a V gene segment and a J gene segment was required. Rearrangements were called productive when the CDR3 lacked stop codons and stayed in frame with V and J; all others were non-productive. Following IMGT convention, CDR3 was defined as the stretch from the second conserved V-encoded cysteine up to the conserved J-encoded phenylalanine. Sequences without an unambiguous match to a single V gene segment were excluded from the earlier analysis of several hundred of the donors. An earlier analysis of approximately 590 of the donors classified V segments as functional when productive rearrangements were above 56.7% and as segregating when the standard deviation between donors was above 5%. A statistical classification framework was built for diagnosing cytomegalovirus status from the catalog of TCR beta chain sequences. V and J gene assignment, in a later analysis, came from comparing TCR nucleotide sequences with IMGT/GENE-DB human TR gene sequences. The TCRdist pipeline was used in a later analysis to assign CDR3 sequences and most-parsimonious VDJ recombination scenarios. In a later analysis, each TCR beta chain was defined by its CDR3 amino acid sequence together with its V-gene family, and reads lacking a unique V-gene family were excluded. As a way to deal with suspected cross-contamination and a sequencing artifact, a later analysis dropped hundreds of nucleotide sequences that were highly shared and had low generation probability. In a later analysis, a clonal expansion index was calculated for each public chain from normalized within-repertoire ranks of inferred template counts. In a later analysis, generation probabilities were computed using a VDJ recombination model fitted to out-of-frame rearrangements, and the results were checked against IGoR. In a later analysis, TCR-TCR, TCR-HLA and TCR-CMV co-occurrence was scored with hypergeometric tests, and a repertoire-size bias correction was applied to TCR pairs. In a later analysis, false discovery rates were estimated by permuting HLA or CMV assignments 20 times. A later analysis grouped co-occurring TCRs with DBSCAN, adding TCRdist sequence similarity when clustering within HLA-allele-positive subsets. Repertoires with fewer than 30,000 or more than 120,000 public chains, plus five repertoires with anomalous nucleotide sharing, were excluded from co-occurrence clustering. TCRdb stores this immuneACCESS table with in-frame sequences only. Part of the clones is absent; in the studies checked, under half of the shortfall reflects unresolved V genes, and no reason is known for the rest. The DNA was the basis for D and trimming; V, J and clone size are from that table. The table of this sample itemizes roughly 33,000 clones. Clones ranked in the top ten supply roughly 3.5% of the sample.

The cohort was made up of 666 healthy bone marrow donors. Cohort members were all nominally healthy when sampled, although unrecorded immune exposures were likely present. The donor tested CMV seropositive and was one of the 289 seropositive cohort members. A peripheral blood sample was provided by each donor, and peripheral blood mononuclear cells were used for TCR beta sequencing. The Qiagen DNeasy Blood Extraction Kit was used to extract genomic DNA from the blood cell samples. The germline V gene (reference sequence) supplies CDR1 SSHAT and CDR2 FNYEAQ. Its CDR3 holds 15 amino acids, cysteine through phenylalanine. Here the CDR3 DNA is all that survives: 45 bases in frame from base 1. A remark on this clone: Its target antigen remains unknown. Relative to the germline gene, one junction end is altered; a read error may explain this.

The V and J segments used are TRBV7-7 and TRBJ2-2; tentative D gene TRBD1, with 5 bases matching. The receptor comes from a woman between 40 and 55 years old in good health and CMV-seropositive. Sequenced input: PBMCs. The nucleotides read TGTGCTAGCAGCCCCAATGGGGCGCACACCGGGGAGCTGTTTTTT. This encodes CASSPNGAHTGELFF.